The entry below gives a single T cell receptor (beta chain) sequence along with its context. The clone's antigen remains unknown. There are no base qualities to consult, and no much larger clone falls within one base. The sample's time point label, decoded: week 23, last vaccination. Each vaccine dose, consisting of 300 ug of a 20-mer mutant IDH1 peptide in Montanide, was administered subcutaneously with topical imiquimod. Donors had newly diagnosed WHO grade 3 or 4 IDH1-mutant astrocytomas with loss of nuclear ATRX. The samples were drawn from NOA16, a multicentre, single-arm, open-label phase I trial in Germany that tested a mutant IDH1 peptide vaccine in humans for the first time. The DNeasy Blood and Tissue Kit was used to extract genomic DNA from EDTA blood for TCRB sequencing. The protocol used for the library was the immunoSEQ multiplex PCR assay. Following the manufacturer's protocol, the hsTCRB Kit was used to amplify rearranged TCR beta chain sequences. TCRB libraries were sequenced on an Illumina MiSeq. Processing in the source paper ran as follows. The proprietary platform of the kit vendor was used for demultiplexing, trimming and gene mapping. Here the immuneACCESS table is served through TCRdb, limited to in-frame sequences with V and J called. Missing clones are a known gap in these copies; in checked studies unresolved V genes cover under half, and the rest lacks a known reason. That table furnishes V, J and clone size, whereas the DNA furnished D and trimming. The sample table holds approximately 82,000 clones, of which around 85% were seen once. Approximately 2.1% of the sample belongs to the ten largest clones.

V and J are truncated by 6 bases and 13 bases respectively, leaving an intervening sequence of 25 bases. From its cysteine to its phenylalanine, the CDR3 spans 15 amino acids. The retained sequence is limited to the CDR3, 45 bases, with the frame set at the first base. According to the germline V gene, CDR1 reads MDHEN and CDR2 reads SYDVKM. The sample belongs to a study of a mutant IDH1 vaccine in newly diagnosed glioma (dated by TCRdb to the early 2020s). As for the study more broadly: Patients received eight vaccinations in weeks 1, 3, 5, 7, 11, 15, 19 and 23, corresponding to visits V03 through V10. In the chemotherapy-containing groups, vaccination started alongside temozolomide cycles, whereas in patients who had radiotherapy alone it started 4-6 weeks after radiotherapy. Of the approximately 33 treated patients, roughly 60% were male and around 38% were female, and a mean age of approximately 40 years was recorded. Before enrollment, most patients had been given radiochemotherapy with temozolomide as standard therapy, while the rest had received either radiotherapy alone or temozolomide alone. Six visits were used for peripheral blood collection: V03 (baseline), V05, V07, V10, V12 and V13. Longitudinal TCRB deep sequencing was performed for some 25 treated patients wherever samples were available for exploratory analyses.

On the study overall, not on this receptor specifically: No apparent relationship was observed between pseudoprogression and alterations in the top peripheral T cell clonotypes detected by TCRB sequencing. Selection of PBMC samples for TCRB deep sequencing was based on availability. Vaccine-induced immune responses across multiple MHC alleles were detected in roughly 94% of patients. It was noted by the authors that analyses of patient blood samples could not be reproduced owing to sample limitations.

The sequences come from PBMCs, collected from a glioma patient whose treatment included an IDH1 peptide vaccine. The V and J genes are TRBV28 and TRBJ2-4; the D gene is possibly TRBD2, with 6 bases matching. The sequence derives from a man aged 30-40 years with glioma. Some clones in this sample may be carry-over from other donors' samples. The CDR3 reads CASRVTQGTYLPQYF. The sequenced DNA is TGTGCCAGCAGAGTTACGCAAGGGACTTATCTTCCACAGTACTTC.